Listed here are 20 T cell receptor beta chains from one sample, sequenced in a study of read filtering for tumor transcriptome and immune sequencing. From 300 to 450 ng of RNA, a library with molecular barcoded alpha/delta and beta/gamma adaptors was made. MiXCR, applied by TCRdb to the reads, yields one record per CDR3 protein. The table includes about 50,000 distinct CDR3 sequences, 20% detected once. Material for sequencing was a population of CD138-negative cells sorted from bone marrow. These TCRs come from a donor at least 40 years old with multiple myeloma.

Ten or more counts support this clonotype. The rearrangement joins TRBV20-1 to TRBJ2-3; possible D gene TRBD2, 5 bases. The CDR3 sequence is 13 residues long. Trimming took off 4 bases at V and 0 bases at J, with 8 bases between the two ends. Germline CDR1 and CDR2: DFQATT and SNEGSKA (reference sequence). This chain's CDR3 is CSATRESTDTQYF. CDR3 in DNA: TGCAGTGCTACCCGGGAAAGCACAGATACGCAGTATTTT.

This clonotype was picked up a small number of times. This sequence joins TRBV4-3 and TRBJ1-3, with 7 bases fitting TRBD1. The CDR3 runs 15 residues. V lost 4 bases and J lost 2; bases outside the gene matches: 5. The germline V gene encodes CDR1 LGHNA and CDR2 YSLEER. The CDR3 loop reads CASSPLTGAGNTIYF. The CDR3 DNA sequence: TGCGCCAGCAGCCCATTAACAGGGGCTGGAAACACCATATATTTT.

A few counts support this clonotype. A read error may explain this, as a much larger clone is one base away. CDR3 loop: CASIHKMGYPYNEQFF. The CDR3 coding sequence is TGTGCCAGCATCCATAAGATGGGTTACCCATACAATGAGCAGTTCTTC. The chain has TRBV5-4 and TRBJ2-1; D uncertain. Trimming shortened V by 6 bases and J by 4 bases, and 20 bases separated the two germline ends. Germline CDR1 and CDR2: SGHNT and YYREEE (reference sequence). The CDR3 is made up of 16 amino acids.

This clonotype was observed many times. The rearrangement uses TRBV6-5 and TRBJ2-7; D possibly corresponds to TRBD2 (6 bases). CDR3 length: 15 amino acids. The germline V and J ends were trimmed by 3 bases and 2 bases, with 14 bases remaining between them. Germline V gene lookup returns CDR1 MNHEY and CDR2 SVGAGI. This chain's CDR3 is CASSYGTPIPYEQYF. CDR3 bases: TGTGCCAGCAGTTATGGGACTCCCATACCCTACGAGCAGTACTTC.

The sample holds a few counts of this clonotype. The chain links TRBV6-2 or TRBV6-3 to TRBJ2-5, with 9 positions matching TRBD1. Germline V lookup: CDR1 MNHEY, CDR2 SVGEGT. V lost 7 bases and J lost 4; bases outside the gene matches: 1. The CDR3 totals 12 residues. The CDR3: CASKDRGETQYF. In DNA, the CDR3 is TGTGCCAGCAAGGACAGGGGAGAGACCCAGTACTTC.

This clonotype has ten or more counts. The J gene is TRBJ2-1, the V gene TRBV19; a possible D gene is TRBD2 (5 bases). Germline V gene data show CDR1 as LNHDA and CDR2 as SQIVND (reference sequence). V was shortened by 5 bases and J by 2 bases, with 13 bases between the two germline ends. The CDR3 covers 15 residues. The CDR3 sequence is CASSPGGWTYNEQFF. DNA of the CDR3: TGTGCCAGTAGTCCAGGAGGATGGACCTACAATGAGCAGTTCTTC.

This clonotype was observed at least ten times. The chain is built from TRBV7-2 and TRBJ1-1; D is perhaps TRBD1 (5 bases). The germline CDR1 and CDR2 sequences are SGHTA and FQGNSA. CDR3 length equals 15 residues. The V end lost 1 base, the J end lost 1 base, and 10 bases lay between the germline ends. The CDR3 loop is CASSLGRGGNTEAFF. CDR3 coding DNA: TGTGCCAGCAGCTTAGGTCGCGGGGGGAACACTGAAGCTTTCTTT.

This clonotype was counted ten times or more. The J gene is TRBJ2-1, the V gene TRBV20-1; 11 bases fit TRBD2. J gave up 4 bases and V 1 base, and 12 bases lay outside the gene matches. Per the germline V gene, CDR1 is DFQATT and CDR2 is SNEGSKA (reference sequence). The CDR3 length is 18 residues. The CDR3 protein is CSARGGLAGGQIYNEQFF. In DNA, the CDR3 is TGCAGTGCTAGAGGAGGCCTAGCGGGAGGCCAAATATACAATGAGCAGTTCTTC.

In its sample, this clonotype was seen many times. J is TRBJ2-1 and V is TRBV4-1; 7 positions agree with TRBD2. The V and J ends lost 4 bases and 3 bases, in that order; junction bases with no gene match: 6. The germline V gene has CDR1 MGHRA and CDR2 YSYEKL. The CDR3 covers 15 residues. The DNA for the CDR3 is TGCGCCAGCAGCCCAGGACTAGGGCACTACAATGAGCAGTTCTTC. Translated: CASSPGLGHYNEQFF.

This clonotype appeared many times. The chain combines TRBV7-6 with TRBJ2-3; no clear D gene. Germline loops: CDR1 SGHVS, CDR2 FNYEAQ. The CDR3 has 13 residues. V lost 2 bases, J lost 4 bases, and 7 bases lay in between. CDR3 DNA: TGTGCCAGCAGCTTACCCCCGGCAGATACGCAGTATTTT. Amino acids: CASSLPPADTQYF.

This clonotype was found many times. V and J are TRBV7-2 and TRBJ2-2; D is unresolved. This CDR3 spans 12 amino acids. The V and J ends lost 1 base and 6 bases respectively, with 3 bases between them. Germline assignment: CDR1 SGHTA and CDR2 FQGNSA. The CDR3 is CASSLVPGELFF. The CDR3, as DNA: TGTGCCAGCAGCTTAGTTCCCGGGGAGCTGTTTTTT.

This clonotype has more than one count but fewer than ten. J is TRBJ1-1 and V is TRBV7-9; D not resolved. CDR1 SEHNR and CDR2 FQNEAQ come from the germline V gene (reference sequence). V was pared by 4 bases and J by 5 bases, with 11 bases between. CDR3 length: 13 residues. In DNA form, the CDR3 reads TGTGCCAGCAGCTCCCGGGGTTTTACTGAAGCTTTCTTT. Its protein is CASSSRGFTEAFF.

This clonotype was observed at least ten times. This chain connects TRBV29-1 to TRBJ2-3; D tentatively fits TRBD1 or TRBD2 (5 bases each). CDR3 length: 13 amino acids. Germline CDR1 reads SQVTM; CDR2 reads ANQGSEA. CDR3: CSTGTPATDTQYF. CDR3 DNA sequence: TGCAGTACCGGGACCCCGGCGACAGATACGCAGTATTTT.

This clonotype has a count of ten or more. This chain links TRBV12-3 or TRBV12-4 with TRBJ2-7, with 8 positions matching TRBD2. This CDR3 comprises 14 residues. Trimming took 6 bases from V and 4 from J; bases not matched to a gene: 8. DNA for the CDR3: TGTGCCAGCAGCCAAGCAGCGGGAGTATACGAGCAGTACTTC. Protein product: CASSQAAGVYEQYF.

This clonotype counts as medium-sized. The chain carries TRBV12-3 or TRBV12-4 and TRBJ2-7; D not certain. The CDR3 totals 11 residues. V was clipped by 5 bases and J by 6 bases, with 8 bases between them. The CDR3 nucleotides read TGTGCCAGCAGTATCGCCCGCGAGCAGTACTTC. Its protein is CASSIAREQYF.

Note on this clonotype: A far more abundant clone sits one base away, making this likely a read error. The chain is built from TRBV29-1 and TRBJ2-1; TRBD1 aligns across 7 bases. The end of the DNA fits TRBJ2-5 better, so the J call may be wrong. The CDR3 consists of 13 residues. CDR1 and CDR2 from the germline V gene are SQVTM and ANQGSEA. DNA of the CDR3: TGCAGCGTCAGCGGACAGGTGGGCGAGACCCAGTACTTC. Its translation: CSVSGQVGETQYF.

This clonotype came up many times. The rearrangement joins TRBV20-1 to TRBJ2-1; 9 bases are a match to TRBD1. Germline lookup yields CDR1 DFQATT and CDR2 SNEGSKA (reference sequence). The CDR3 is 15 residues long. J lost 1 base, V lost 6 bases, and 7 bases had no gene match. CDR3 protein: CSARPGQGSYNEQFF. CDR3 DNA: TGCAGTGCCAGACCGGGACAGGGATCCTACAATGAGCAGTTCTTC.

This clonotype showed up many times. The genes are TRBV7-2 and TRBJ2-1; D may match TRBD1 or TRBD2 (6 bases each). The CDR3 is 17 amino acids. Germline V lookup: CDR1 SGHTA, CDR2 FQGNSA. With 5 bases removed from V and 7 bases from J, the gap between germline ends came to 24 bases. CDR3: CASSPGAFGGGGNEQFF. Here the CDR3 DNA reads TGTGCCAGCAGCCCAGGGGCCTTTGGGGGAGGAGGAAATGAGCAGTTCTTC.

In its sample, this clonotype was seen many times. The chain recombines TRBV7-9 with TRBJ2-5; either TRBD1 or TRBD2 may supply D (5 bases each). CDR1 is SEHNR, CDR2 FQNEAQ, per germline (reference sequence). The CDR3 sequence is 14 residues long. V lost 5 bases and J 3 bases, leaving 13 bases between the germline ends. The CDR3 DNA follows: TGTGCCAGCAGCGGAACCGGGACCAAAGAGACCCAGTACTTC. Amino acid sequence: CASSGTGTKETQYF.

This clonotype was observed at least ten times. The V call is TRBV6-2 or TRBV6-3, the J call TRBJ2-3; 9 nucleotides agree with TRBD2. Germline CDR1 MNHEY, CDR2 SVGEGT. J was trimmed by 0 bases and V by 10 bases; bases with no gene match: 14. This CDR3 comprises 17 residues. The CDR3 sequence: CAISSGTSTLSTDTQYF. The CDR3 DNA sequence: TGTGCCATCAGCTCCGGGACTAGCACACTTAGCACAGATACGCAGTATTTT.